This note documents a single TCR beta chain sequence. This entry belongs to a study of blood T cell repertoires in COVID-19. Looking at the study overall: Samples came from the United States, Italy and Spain, spanning acute and convalescent COVID-19. The cDNA or gDNA used as material had been derived from T cells, B-cell-depleted T cells, or PBMCs.

Per the study methods: Counts of nucleated cells, estimated from reference gene primer amplification, were obtained. The data were produced by immunoSEQ multiplex PCR, yet TCRdb's version contains in-frame clones alone and is incomplete. The V and J calls and clone size were taken over from that table, and D and trimming were inferred from the DNA. This sample has some 73,000 clones; under 90% occur once, and the top ten carry around 4.5%. V was pared by 3 bases and J by 2 bases, with 5 bases of the junction left unmatched. CDR3 length: 15 residues. Germline lookup yields CDR1 MDHEN and CDR2 SYDVKM. The sequence was collected from a woman aged 55 to 70 with acute or convalescent COVID-19. The sequenced sample consisted of peripheral blood. The V call is TRBV28, the J call TRBJ2-3; 7 bases are shared with TRBD2. In DNA, the CDR3 is TGTGCCAGCAGTTTTGGGGGGGTCAACACAGATACGCAGTATTTT. Protein product: CASSFGGVNTDTQYF.